Listed here are 22 T cell receptor beta chains from one sample, sequenced in a study of long-term antiretroviral therapy in people with HIV. The assay, immunoSEQ v3.0, was run at survey level. Produced via immunoSEQ multiplex PCR; TCRdb's table is partial and in-frame only. The sample consists of tens of thousands of clones, more than 90% of them appearing once. This specimen was unsorted PBMCs, taken 3.7 years after starting antiretroviral therapy. The receptors originated from a woman between 45 and 65 years old with HIV.

The chain links TRBV30 to TRBJ1-3; 10 bases are a match to TRBD1. V trimming: 6 bases; J trimming: 3 bases; junction bases outside the gene matches: 8. The CDR3 extends over 15 amino acids. Germline V CDR1 and CDR2: GTSNPN, SVGIG (reference sequence). The CDR3 nucleotides are TGTGCCTGTCAATCGGACAGGGGGTATGGAAACACCATATATTTT. Protein product: CACQSDRGYGNTIYF.

The chain recombines TRBV5-6 with TRBJ1-5; 7 bases line up with TRBD1. CDR3 length equals 14 residues. Germline V gives CDR1 SGHDT, CDR2 YYEEEE. Unmatched junction bases numbered 3, after V lost 3 bases and J lost 3 bases. The chain's CDR3 is CASSSGQANQPQHF. CDR3 coding DNA: TGTGCCAGCAGCTCCGGACAGGCCAATCAGCCCCAGCATTTT.

The chain uses TRBV14 and TRBJ1-3; possible D gene TRBD1, 5 bases. With 1 base removed from V and 0 bases from J, the gap between germline ends came to 16 bases. The CDR3 sequence is 18 residues long. Germline CDR1 is SGHDN and CDR2 is FVKESK. The CDR3 region is CASSQGVAGSLSGNTIYF. CDR3 nucleotides: TGTGCCAGCAGCCAAGGTGTCGCAGGGAGCCTCTCTGGAAACACCATATATTTT.

This chain joins TRBV5-6 and TRBJ2-5, with D hard to call. Germline V gives CDR1 SGHDT, CDR2 YYEEEE. This CDR3 has 13 amino acids. V lost 3 bases and J 5 bases, leaving 11 bases between the germline ends. CDR3 in amino acids: CASSSVQGETQYF. DNA for the CDR3: TGTGCCAGCAGCTCAGTACAAGGGGAGACCCAGTACTTC.

The genes are TRBV15 and TRBJ2-5, with D tentatively TRBD1 (6 bases). V shed 5 bases and J shed 4 bases, with 17 bases lying between them. CDR1 is LNHNV and CDR2 is YYDKDF in the germline V gene (reference sequence). This CDR3 spans 15 amino acids. The CDR3 sequence: CATSGGQNGRETQYF. The CDR3 DNA follows: TGTGCCACCAGCGGAGGACAGAACGGAAGAGAGACCCAGTACTTC.

The rearrangement links TRBV7-6 to TRBJ2-3; TRBD2 matches at 12 bases. The length of the CDR3 is 16 residues. The V gene end was trimmed by 5 bases and the J gene end by 5 bases; junction bases not matched to a gene: 8. The germline CDR1 and CDR2 sequences are SGHVS and FNYEAQ. As DNA, the CDR3 is TGTGCCAGCAGCAGGTCTAGCGGGGGGGCGAAAGATACGCAGTATTTT. Translation: CASSRSSGGAKDTQYF.

This clone was detected only a few times. The CDR3 protein is CASSPTRSNTGELFF. The CDR3 DNA follows: TGTGCCAGCAGCCCGACTAGGAGCAACACCGGGGAGCTGTTTTTT. The chain carries TRBV7-6 and TRBJ2-2; weak D call: TRBD2 (6 bases). From germline, CDR1 is SGHVS and CDR2 FNYEAQ. The CDR3 contains 15 residues. V was cut by 5 bases and J by 2 bases, with 12 bases left in between.

The rearrangement links TRBV6-6 to TRBJ1-4; a possible D gene is TRBD1 (5 bases). Germline CDR1 reads MNHNY; CDR2 reads SVGAGI (reference sequence). Trimming cost V 2 bases and J 8 bases, with 18 bases left between them. This CDR3 has 16 amino acids. The CDR3 nucleotides read TGTGCCAGCAGTTACGTACAGGATCGGGGTAGGGAAAAACTGTTTTTT. Encoded protein: CASSYVQDRGREKLFF.

The chain uses TRBV6-5 and TRBJ1-1, with D uncertain. Germline CDR1 is MNHEY and CDR2 is SVGAGI. The V end was cut by 5 bases, the J end by 4 bases, with 14 bases between. The CDR3 sequence is 14 residues long. CDR3 sequence reads: CASSTHRGGTEAFF. In DNA form, the CDR3 reads TGTGCCAGCAGTACTCACCGGGGAGGCACTGAAGCTTTCTTT.

The V gene is TRBV30, the J gene TRBJ2-5; maybe TRBD2 (6 bases). Trimming removed 0 bases at V and 3 bases at J, with 11 bases between. The CDR3 has 14 residues. CDR1 GTSNPN and CDR2 SVGIG come from the germline V gene (reference sequence). The CDR3 spells CAWSVPSGEETQYF. CDR3 sequence (DNA): TGTGCCTGGAGTGTACCCTCGGGAGAAGAGACCCAGTACTTC.

The chain couples TRBV7-6 to TRBJ2-7; 7 nucleotides line up with TRBD1. V lost 2 bases and J lost 6; bases outside the gene matches: 4. This CDR3 has 13 residues. Germline V gene sequence: CDR1 SGHVS, CDR2 FNYEAQ. The CDR3 DNA follows: TGTGCCAGCAGCTTAACAGGGGAGAGCGAGCAGTACTTC. This translates into CASSLTGESEQYF.

The chain is built from TRBV6-6 and TRBJ2-7; D possibly corresponds to TRBD2 (5 bases). Trimming left V 11 bases short and J 7 bases short, with 12 bases between. The CDR3 runs to 10 residues. Germline assignment: CDR1 MNHNY and CDR2 SVGAGI (reference sequence). The CDR3 region is CAVREREQYF. The DNA for the CDR3 is TGTGCCGTCCGGGAAAGGGAGCAGTACTTC.

The chain couples TRBV5-6 to TRBJ1-4; D call uncertain. V shed 1 base and J shed 3 bases, with 10 bases lying between them. CDR3 length: 15 residues. Per the germline V gene, CDR1 is SGHDT and CDR2 is YYEEEE. The CDR3 bases are TGTGCCAGCAGCTTGCAAGGGATATCTAATGAAAAACTGTTTTTT. It codes for CASSLQGISNEKLFF.

The V gene is TRBV6-5, the J gene TRBJ1-1, with D perhaps matching TRBD1 (6 bases). Trimming stripped 5 bases from V and 1 base from J, with 8 bases between. The CDR3 sequence is 13 residues long. Germline V lookup: CDR1 MNHEY, CDR2 SVGAGI. The CDR3 DNA follows: TGTGCCAGCAGTAGGGGACAGAACACTGAAGCTTTCTTT. Residues: CASSRGQNTEAFF.

The rearrangement uses TRBV7-9 and TRBJ2-7; 7 nucleotides line up with TRBD1. The trim removed 5 bases at V and 7 bases at J, leaving 17 bases unmatched. Germline V gives CDR1 SEHNR, CDR2 FQNEAQ (reference sequence). The CDR3 is made up of 16 amino acids. DNA of the CDR3: TGTGCCAGCAGCCCCCGCCAAGGGGACAGAGGGATGGAGCAGTACTTC. This codes for CASSPRQGDRGMEQYF.

The chain couples TRBV6-6 to TRBJ1-5; D is uncertain. V was trimmed by 6 bases and J by 0 bases, leaving 6 bases between them. The CDR3 consists of 13 residues. Germline values: CDR1 MNHNY, CDR2 SVGAGI (reference sequence). The CDR3 sequence: CASRRDSNQPQHF. The CDR3 nucleotides read TGTGCCAGCAGGCGAGATAGCAATCAGCCCCAGCATTTT.

The chain recombines TRBV18 with TRBJ1-6; D might be TRBD1 (6 bases). In germline, CDR1 is KGHSH, CDR2 LQKENI. The ends were cut back, 1 base at V and 5 bases at J, with 9 bases in the middle. The CDR3 spans 15 residues. The CDR3 sequence is CASSPRPGDNSPLHF. CDR3 DNA sequence: TGTGCCAGCTCACCACGGCCAGGGGATAATTCACCCCTCCACTTT.

This clone was counted once. The chain uses TRBV27 and TRBJ1-5, with TRBD1 matching 7 bases. The germline gives CDR1 MNHEY, CDR2 SMNVEV (reference sequence). There are 15 residues in the CDR3. The V gene end was trimmed by 3 bases and the J gene end by 5 bases; junction bases not matched to a gene: 7. This CDR3 is CASSFAQGPDQPQHF. The CDR3 DNA is TGTGCCAGCAGTTTTGCACAGGGGCCCGATCAGCCCCAGCATTTT.

The chain combines TRBV19 with TRBJ2-1; D perhaps matches TRBD2 (6 bases). This CDR3 has 15 amino acids. CDR1 is LNHDA and CDR2 is SQIVND in the germline V gene (reference sequence). Trimming removed 6 bases at V and 5 bases at J, with 17 bases between. CDR3 sequence: CASRTPGRENNEQFF. The CDR3, as DNA: TGTGCCAGTAGAACCCCGGGACGGGAGAACAATGAGCAGTTCTTC. The variable domain in full, with the rest retrieved from reference TRBV19 and TRBJ2-1, is DGGITQSPKYLFRKEGQNVTLSCEQNLNHDAMYWYRQDPGQGLRLIYYSQIVNDFQKGDIAEGYSVSREKKESFPLTVTSAQKNPTAFYLCASRTPGRENNEQFFGPGTRLTVL.

V gene TRBV7-9 combines with J gene TRBJ2-7; no clear D. V dropped 8 bases and J dropped 1 base, with 18 bases sitting between them. The CDR3 is 15 residues long. Germline loops: CDR1 SEHNR, CDR2 FQNEAQ (reference sequence). As DNA, the CDR3 is TGTGCCAGCTCCCCATCTGCCGCGGTTTCCTACGAGCAGTACTTC. It is translated as CASSPSAAVSYEQYF.

This chain uses TRBV5-1 with TRBJ2-3; D tentatively fits TRBD1 or TRBD2 (5 bases each). Looked up from germline, CDR1 is SGHRS and CDR2 is YFSETQ. Trimming took off 3 bases at V and 0 bases at J, with 14 bases between the two ends. The CDR3 loop spans 16 amino acids. The CDR3 sequence: CASSSWTRGSTDTQYF. The DNA for the CDR3 is TGCGCCAGCAGCTCGTGGACACGGGGTAGCACAGATACGCAGTATTTT.

The chain is built from TRBV6-5 and TRBJ1-2, with TRBD1 identical over 12 bases. The CDR3 sequence is 16 residues long. CDR1 and CDR2 from the germline V gene are MNHEY and SVGAGI. V trimming: 4 bases; J trimming: 4 bases; junction bases outside the gene matches: 7. The CDR3 here is CASSSSGTGGSYGYTF. DNA of the CDR3: TGTGCCAGCAGTTCTTCCGGGACAGGGGGCTCCTATGGCTACACCTTC.